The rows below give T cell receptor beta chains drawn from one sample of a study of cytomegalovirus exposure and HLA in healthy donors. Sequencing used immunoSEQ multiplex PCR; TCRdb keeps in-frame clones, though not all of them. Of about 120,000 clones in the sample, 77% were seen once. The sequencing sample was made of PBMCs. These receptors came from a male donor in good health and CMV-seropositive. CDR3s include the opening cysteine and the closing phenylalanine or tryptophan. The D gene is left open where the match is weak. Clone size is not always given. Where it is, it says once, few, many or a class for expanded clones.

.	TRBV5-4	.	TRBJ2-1	TGTGCCAGCAGCTATTTGGGGCCGAACAATGAGCAGTTCTTC	CASSYLGPNNEQFF
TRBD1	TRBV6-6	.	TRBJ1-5	TGTGCCAGCAGTGAGCCGGGACAGGAGAAGCCCCAGCATTTT	CASSEPGQEKPQHF
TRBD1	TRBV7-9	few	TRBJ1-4	TGTGCCAGCAGCTTAGAGGGGGCGGTTAATGAAAAACTGTTTTTT	CASSLEGAVNEKLFF
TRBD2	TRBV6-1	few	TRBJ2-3	TGTGCCAGCAGTGAAGCGGGAGGGATACTAGCGGGACTTAGCACAGATACGCAGTATTTT	CASSEAGGILAGLSTDTQYF
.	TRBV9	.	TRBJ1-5	TGTGCCAGCAGCCTGGGCCCCACGCTCGGAAATCAGCCCCAGCATTTT	CASSLGPTLGNQPQHF
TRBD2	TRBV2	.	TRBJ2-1	TGTGCCAGCAGCTGGACTAGCGGGGGGAACAATGAGCAGTTCTTC	CASSWTSGGNNEQFF
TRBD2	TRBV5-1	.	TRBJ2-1	TGCGCCAGCAGCTGGGGGACTAGCGGGACATACAATGAGCAGTTCTTC	CASSWGTSGTYNEQFF
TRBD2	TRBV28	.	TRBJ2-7	TGTGCCAGCAGAGCCCCTAGCGGGAGCCAAACCTACGAGCAGTACTTC	CASRAPSGSQTYEQYF
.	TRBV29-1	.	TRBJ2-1	TGCAGCGTTGATCGGCAGGGTGGTGGCAATGAGCAGTTCTTC	CSVDRQGGGNEQFF
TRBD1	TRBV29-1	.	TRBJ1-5	TGCAGCGTTGTGACAGGGGGAAATCAGCCCCAGCATTTT	CSVVTGGNQPQHF
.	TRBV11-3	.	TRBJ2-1	TGTGCCAGCAGTACCGGGACAAAGTACAATGAGCAGTTCTTC	CASSTGTKYNEQFF
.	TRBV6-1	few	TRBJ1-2	TGTGCCAGCAGCGAGTATGGCTACACCTTC	CASSEYGYTF
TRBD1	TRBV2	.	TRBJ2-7	TGTGCCAGCACCGAGACAGGGGTAATAGCCTACGAGCAGTACTTC	CASTETGVIAYEQYF
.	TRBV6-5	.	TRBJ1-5	TGTGCCAGCAGCCAAGAAAGCGGCAATCAGCCCCAGCATTTT	CASSQESGNQPQHF
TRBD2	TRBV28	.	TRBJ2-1	TGTGCCAGCAGTTCCGCGACTAGCGTTCATGAGCAGTTCTTC	CASSSATSVHEQFF
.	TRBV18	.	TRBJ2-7	TGTGCCAGCTCATCCCCGACAGGCTCCTACGAGCAGTACTTC	CASSSPTGSYEQYF
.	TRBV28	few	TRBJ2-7	TGTGCCAGCAGTTTACGGGGTCACCTCTCCTACGAGCAGTACTTC	CASSLRGHLSYEQYF
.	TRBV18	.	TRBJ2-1	TGTGCCAGCTCTCTACGGGGATACAATGAGCAGTTCTTC	CASSLRGYNEQFF
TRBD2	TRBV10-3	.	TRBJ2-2	TGTGCCATCAGTGACCCGAGGCCCAGCGGGGAGAACGCGAACACCGGGGAGCTGTTTTTT	CAISDPRPSGENANTGELFF
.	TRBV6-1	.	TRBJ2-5	TGTGCCAGCAGTGAAGCGACGACACCTTATACCCAGTACTTC	CASSEATTPYTQYF
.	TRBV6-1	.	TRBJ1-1	TGTGCCAGCAGTGAAGACCCGGAGGTGACTGAAGCTTTCTTT	CASSEDPEVTEAFF
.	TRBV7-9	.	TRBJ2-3	TGTGCCAGCAGCCAGCAGGGGTCAGATACGCAGTATTTT	CASSQQGSDTQYF
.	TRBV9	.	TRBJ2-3	TGTGCCAGCAGCGTAGGGGTAGCGCAGGGGGATACGCAGTATTTT	CASSVGVAQGDTQYF
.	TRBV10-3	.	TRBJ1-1	TGTGCCACCAGGGTGGGGGGGACGGACACTGAAGCTTTCTTT	CATRVGGTDTEAFF
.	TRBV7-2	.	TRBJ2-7	TGTGCCAGCAGCTTATGGGTAGCGCCCTACGAGCAGTACTTC	CASSLWVAPYEQYF
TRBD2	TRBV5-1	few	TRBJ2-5	TGCGCCAGCAGCAACTCACTGGGGACTAGCGGGAGGGCTTGGGAGACCCAGTACTTC	CASSNSLGTSGRAWETQYF
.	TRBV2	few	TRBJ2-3	TGTGCCAGCACCCTCCCGGCGGCAGGGATCCCAGATACGCAGTATTTT	CASTLPAAGIPDTQYF
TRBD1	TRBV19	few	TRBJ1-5	TGTGCCAGTTTGGACCTAAAGGGGGCCGCCCCCTTCTATAGCAATCAGCCCCAGCATTTT	CASLDLKGAAPFYSNQPQHF
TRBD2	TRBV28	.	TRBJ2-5	TGTGCCAGCAGTACCGGACTAGCGGTGTCGACCCAGTACTTC	CASSTGLAVSTQYF
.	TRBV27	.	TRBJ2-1	TGTGCCAGCAGTTTATCACGATACACAAACAATGAGCAGTTCTTC	CASSLSRYTNNEQFF
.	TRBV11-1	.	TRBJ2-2	TGTGCCAGCAGCTTATTCCAGAACACCGGGGAGCTGTTTTTT	CASSLFQNTGELFF
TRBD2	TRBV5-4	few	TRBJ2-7	TGTGCCAGTAGCGGCGGGGGGGGTTACGGGCAGTACTTC	CASSGGGGYGQYF
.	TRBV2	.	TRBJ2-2	TGTGCCAGCAGTGATGGGCTAGCCGCGATAGCCGGGGAGCTGTTTTTT	CASSDGLAAIAGELFF
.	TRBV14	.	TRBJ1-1	TGTGCCAGCAGCCAAGTGGCGGGTAGGGTAGGGATCACTGAAGCTTTCTTT	CASSQVAGRVGITEAFF
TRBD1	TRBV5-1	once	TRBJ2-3	TGCGCCAGCAGCCCAGGGGGCGGGATAGATACGCAGTATTTT	CASSPGGGIDTQYF
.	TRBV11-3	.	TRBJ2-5	TGTGCCAGCAGCTCAATGGGGGCTGAGACCCAGTACTTC	CASSSMGAETQYF
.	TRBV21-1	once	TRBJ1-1	TGTGCCAGCAGCAAGGGTAGCACCCATGAAGCTTTCTTT	CASSKGSTHEAFF
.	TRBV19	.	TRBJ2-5	TGTGCCAGTAGTATAGCAGACAGCCAAGAGACCCAGTACTTC	CASSIADSQETQYF
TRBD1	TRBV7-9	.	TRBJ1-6	TGTGCCAGCAGCAGAGGGACAGGGGATTCACCCCTCCACTTT	CASSRGTGDSPLHF
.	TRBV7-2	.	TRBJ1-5	TGTGCCAGCAGCTTAGAAGGCGGCTATCAGCCCCAGCATTTT	CASSLEGGYQPQHF
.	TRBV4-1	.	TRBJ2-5	TGCGCCAGCAGCCGACAAGAGCAGGGCCTCCAAGAGACCCAGTACTTC	CASSRQEQGLQETQYF
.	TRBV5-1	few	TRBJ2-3	TGCGCCAGCAGCTTGTATCCCTCGGGGGGCACAGATACGCAGTATTTT	CASSLYPSGGTDTQYF
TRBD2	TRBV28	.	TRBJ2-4	TGTGCCAGCAGTTTAGGAACTAGCGGGCCTTTAGCCAAAAACATTCAGTACTTC	CASSLGTSGPLAKNIQYF
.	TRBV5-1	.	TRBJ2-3	TGCGCCAGCAGCCAAATAGTGGGGGCCACAGATACGCAGTATTTT	CASSQIVGATDTQYF
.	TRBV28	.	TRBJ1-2	TGTGCCAGCAGACCACCCGACACAAACTATGGCTACACCTTC	CASRPPDTNYGYTF
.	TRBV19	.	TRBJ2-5	TGTGCCAGTAGTATCCTCGGGACAAGTCAAGAGACCCAGTACTTC	CASSILGTSQETQYF
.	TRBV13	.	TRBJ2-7	TGTGCCAGCAGCTTATCCGTCGCCTACGAGCAGTACTTC	CASSLSVAYEQYF
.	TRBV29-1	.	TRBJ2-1	TGCAGCGTTTTTGAGGTTAGCCACAATGAGCAGTTCTTC	CSVFEVSHNEQFF
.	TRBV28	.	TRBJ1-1	TGTGCCAGCAGCCAAGGACAGAGAGCTGAAGCTTTCTTT	CASSQGQRAEAFF
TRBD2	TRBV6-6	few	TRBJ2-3	TGTGCCAGCAGTGAGGGACTAGCGCACACAGATACGCAGTATTTT	CASSEGLAHTDTQYF